This T cell receptor (beta chain) was observed in a study of T cell responses to AZD1222 COVID-19 vaccine (dated by TCRdb to the early 2020s). Concerning the study at large: AZD1222 recipients whose second dose came at about 4 weeks and those whose second dose came at about 12 weeks were combined into one group, since spike-specific TCR depth and breadth did not differ between the two schedules. A total of 230 or so trial participants underwent TCR sequencing, of whom 207 received two doses of AZD1222 and about 25 received two doses of the MenACWY control vaccine. Trial participants were enrolled by age into 18-55, 56-69 and 70-plus year subgroups, with 148, 28 and 57 TCR-sequenced participants respectively. What the work shows at the level of the full study, not this receptor alone: Participants were mostly white British, with more females than males. The authors suggested clonal diversity may have been underestimated. Nearly half of unique spike-specific TCRs reportedly recognized epitopes outside regions mutated in the B.1.351 and B.1.1.7 variants. Conclusions about previously exposed vaccinees are limited, since just a handful of AZD1222 recipients were seropositive for SARS-CoV-2 at baseline. Spike-specific TCR breadth and depth rose significantly after two AZD1222 doses compared with day 0 and with MenACWY recipients. Because no samples from the day 14 peak response were available, repertoires could be characterized only after the peak T cell response. In the small 56-69-year group, the increase in depth fell short of significance, most likely because of low power. Vaccine-associated CD4 TCRs spanned the whole spike protein, with dominant responses in regions 160-218 and 743-854.

This sample's time point label indicates: baseline before first vaccination. The vaccinee samples were drawn from two UK trials, COV001 and COV002, one of which was a single-blind randomized controlled phase 2/3 trial testing AZD1222 (ChAdOx1 nCoV-19) in healthy adults. For TCRbeta chain sequencing, PBMC samples from trial participants were taken at day 0 and at day 28 after the second dose. The CDR3 runs 12 residues from the cysteine to the phenylalanine. CDR3 DNA is the only sequence kept; it has 36 bases, read in frame from the first base. CDR1 KGHDR and CDR2 SFDVKD were looked up in the germline V gene. The junction shows trimming of 10 bases on V and 5 bases on J, and the gene matches do not reach 6 bases of it. On this clone itself: What this receptor recognizes is not known. Within one base of it there is no much larger clone, and no base qualities were kept.

The CDR3 regions of human TCRbeta chains were analyzed by immunosequencing. The authors' analysis ran thus. Repertoire TCRs were checked for matches against a reference library of SARS-CoV-2-specific TCRs that had been generated using the MIRA antigen-specificity platform. Breadth was defined as the fraction of unique TCRs that were SARS-CoV-2-associated, and depth was defined as the fraction of total T cells that were SARS-CoV-2-associated. Using the MIRA data, every spike-specific TCR was mapped to the spike region that the TCR reacted to and assigned to either a CD4 or a CD8 class. Log10-transformed breadth and depth values were compared by one-way ANOVA with Sidak's multiple comparisons tests. In TCRdb, the immuneACCESS table is reduced to in-frame sequences with V and J assigned. These tables do not hold every clone; where another copy was compared, an unresolved V gene accounts for under half, and the others remain unexplained. V and J calls plus clone size are reproduced from that table; the DNA served to infer D and trimming. Present in this sample are fewer than 120,000 clones, 85% to 95% of which were seen just once. Over 6.5% of the sample comes from the top ten.

Here the sequenced sample was peripheral blood, taken on day 0 of AZD1222 vaccination. The rearrangement joined TRBV24-1 to TRBJ2-5, and TRBD1 aligns with 7 junction nucleotides. The sequence came from an adult in good health. The bases are TGTGCCACAGAGGGGGCGAGGGAGACCCAGTACTTC. This codes for CATEGARETQYF.